These T cell receptor beta chains were read from a single sample in a study of T-cell memory formation after mild COVID-19. MiXCR, run by TCRdb on the 5' RACE reads, gives a single entry per CDR3 protein. Among 35,000 to 50,000 distinct CDR3 sequences listed, more than 9% were seen once. Material for sequencing was PBMCs or a T cell subset sorted from them (not recorded which). Every receptor here comes from an adult woman who had mild COVID-19 (a few samples of this study predate the infection). Cell type and time point are not known. Both conserved end residues are trimmed from each CDR3. The order of the fields is V gene, J gene, CDR3 protein.

>TRBV10-3|TRBJ2-1
AISASGGPYNEQF
>TRBV7-2|TRBJ2-5
ASSLAGGGETQY
>TRBV2|TRBJ1-6
ASSGQGQGGSPLH
>TRBV6-5|TRBJ2-1
ASSYSMVGGNEQF
>TRBV19|TRBJ2-5
ASSIAGETQY
>TRBV24-1|TRBJ2-1
ATSDVAPRVEQF
>TRBV3-1|TRBJ2-1
ASSQGYNEQF
>TRBV24-1|TRBJ2-1
ATSDPGQGSNEQF
>TRBV9|TRBJ2-5
ASSVDGSGPQETQY
>TRBV12-3/TRBV12-4|TRBJ2-5
ASSRLRRETQY
>TRBV2|TRBJ2-1
ASSDGGGRGYEQF
>TRBV7-8|TRBJ2-7
ASSNLGAGDYEQY